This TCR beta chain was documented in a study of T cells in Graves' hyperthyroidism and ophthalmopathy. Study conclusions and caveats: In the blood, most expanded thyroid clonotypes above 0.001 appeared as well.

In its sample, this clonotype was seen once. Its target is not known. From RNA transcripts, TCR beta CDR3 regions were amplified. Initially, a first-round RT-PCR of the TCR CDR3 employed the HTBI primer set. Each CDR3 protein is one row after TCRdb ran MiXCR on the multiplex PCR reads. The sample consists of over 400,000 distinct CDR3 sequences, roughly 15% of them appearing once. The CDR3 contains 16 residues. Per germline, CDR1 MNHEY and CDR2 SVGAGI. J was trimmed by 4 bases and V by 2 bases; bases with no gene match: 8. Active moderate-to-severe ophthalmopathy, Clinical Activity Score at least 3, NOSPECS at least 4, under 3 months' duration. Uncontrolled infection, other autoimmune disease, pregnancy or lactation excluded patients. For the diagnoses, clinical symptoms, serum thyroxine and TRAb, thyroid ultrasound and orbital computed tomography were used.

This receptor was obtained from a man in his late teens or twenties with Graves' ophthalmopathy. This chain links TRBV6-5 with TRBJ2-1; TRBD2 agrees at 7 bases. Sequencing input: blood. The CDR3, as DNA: TGTGCCAGCAGTTACAGTCCTAGCGGTTATTACAATGAGCAGTTCTTC. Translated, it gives CASSYSPSGYYNEQFF.